This T cell receptor beta chain was documented in a study of control samples from healthy donors and cancer patients (dated by TCRdb to the early 2020s). The receptor library was made with the immunoSEQ multiplex PCR assay. In TCRdb, the immuneACCESS table is reduced to in-frame sequences with V and J assigned. These tables do not hold every clone; where another copy was compared, an unresolved V gene accounts for under half, and the others remain unexplained. For this sample there are under 450,000 clones; more than 80% appear just once. Of the sample, about 6.3% falls within the top ten clones. To note about this clone: It lacks a known antigen. No per-base quality is available; no much larger clone lies one base away.

The receptor was isolated from a man in his forties or fifties with head and neck cancer. Sequences were obtained from PBMCs.

The DNA sequence is as follows: TGTGCCAGCAGTTCGGCCGAAAACACCATATATTTT. This codes for CASSSAENTIYF. The V and J segments used are TRBV28 and TRBJ1-3; the D gene lacks a confident call. Including the terminal cysteine and phenylalanine, the CDR3 comprises 12 residues. Kept here is only the CDR3 DNA, which spans 36 bases and is read in frame from base 1. Trimming costs V 4 bases and J 6 bases, and their ends lie 7 bases apart. The germline V gene supplies CDR1 MDHEN and CDR2 SYDVKM.